The present T cell receptor (beta chain) was sequenced within a study of cytomegalovirus exposure and HLA in healthy donors. Repertoires were generated with immunoSEQ multiplex PCR, while TCRdb's copy carries only in-frame clones and drops some. Of about 310,000 clones listed, roughly 88% are singletons. The germline CDR1 and CDR2 sequences are MGHRA and YSYEKL. The CDR3 runs to 17 residues. Trimming took off 4 bases at V and 4 bases at J, with 17 bases between the two ends. This clone was seen only once. This TCR derives from a young man in good health and CMV-seronegative. The genes are TRBV4-1 and TRBJ1-6, with D maybe TRBD1 (5 bases). Material for sequencing was PBMCs. The DNA for the CDR3 is TGCGCCAGCAGCCTATTCGGCTCGCAGGGTTATAATTCACCCCTCCACTTT. Its protein product is CASSLFGSQGYNSPLHF.